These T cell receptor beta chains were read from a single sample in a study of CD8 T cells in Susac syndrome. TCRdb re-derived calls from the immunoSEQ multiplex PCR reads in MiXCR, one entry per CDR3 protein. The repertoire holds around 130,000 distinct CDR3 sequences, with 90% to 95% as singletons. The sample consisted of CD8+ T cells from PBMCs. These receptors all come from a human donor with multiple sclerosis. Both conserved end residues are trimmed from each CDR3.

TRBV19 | ASSIGDEAF
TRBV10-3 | AISEPEGGRDNEQF
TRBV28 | ASSLTQGGETQY
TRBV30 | AWNGGGVLGYT
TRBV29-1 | SVEGVAESYNEQF
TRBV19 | ASSTLAGVLDEQY
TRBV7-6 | ASSFRDRYEQY
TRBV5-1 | ASSPLATSLQDTQY
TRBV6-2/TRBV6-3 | ASSYHPGYEQY
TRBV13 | ASSLGRNSYEQY
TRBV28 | ASSSPRSNQPQH
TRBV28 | ASSLVAGAGELF
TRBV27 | ASTTRSSDQPQH
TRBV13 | ASRSLPGGSGELF
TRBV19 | ASKGDRASEKLF
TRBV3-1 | ASSQVGVARVDRETQY
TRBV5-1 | ASSLLIGEQVYEQY
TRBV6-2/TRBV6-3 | ASSSSHFRLAGGEEELF
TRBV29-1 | SVGRALTDTQY
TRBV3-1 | ASSQGPGVEAF
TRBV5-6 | ASSSLRGRAPYEQY
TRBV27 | ASSTLGMDSYGYT
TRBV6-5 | ASSYSGLNNEKLF
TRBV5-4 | ASSLTGEDEKLF
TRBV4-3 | ASSQDRDLPGAQF
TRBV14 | ASSRLNYNEQF
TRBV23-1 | ASGGGAGANVLT
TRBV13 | ASSLGNTGELF
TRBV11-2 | ASSQGVYRTDEAF
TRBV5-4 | ASSWGLLGDEKLF
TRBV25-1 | ARTGAGDQPQH
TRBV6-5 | ASSYTEGSWGAF
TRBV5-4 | ASSWTGGPHEQY
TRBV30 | AWKWYGYT
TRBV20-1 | SARGRMGYEQY
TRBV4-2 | ASSQSIAGGSTDTQY
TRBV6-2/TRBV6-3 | ATWWGEDYGYT
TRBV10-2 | ASSESKDYGYT
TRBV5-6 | ASSDGDYGYT
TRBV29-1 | SLLTGDSYNEQF
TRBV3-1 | ASSLGHPYEQY
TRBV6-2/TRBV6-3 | ATGTVYEQY